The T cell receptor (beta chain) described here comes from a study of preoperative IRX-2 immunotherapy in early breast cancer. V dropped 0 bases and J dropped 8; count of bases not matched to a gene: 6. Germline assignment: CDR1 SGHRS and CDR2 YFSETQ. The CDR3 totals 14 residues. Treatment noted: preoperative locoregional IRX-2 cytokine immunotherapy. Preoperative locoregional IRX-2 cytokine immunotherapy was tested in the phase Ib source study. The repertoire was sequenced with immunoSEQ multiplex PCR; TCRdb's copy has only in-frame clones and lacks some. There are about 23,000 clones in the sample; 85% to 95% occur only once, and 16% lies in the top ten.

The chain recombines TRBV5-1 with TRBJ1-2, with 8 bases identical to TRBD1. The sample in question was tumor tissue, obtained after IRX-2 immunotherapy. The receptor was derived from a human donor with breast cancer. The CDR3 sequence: CASSLGGTGQGYTF. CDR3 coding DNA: TGCGCCAGCAGCTTGGGCGGGACAGGTCAGGGCTACACCTTC.